A selection of T cell receptor beta chains follows, all from one sample in a study of T cell responses to AZD1222 COVID-19 vaccine. Sequencing used immunoSEQ multiplex PCR; TCRdb keeps in-frame clones, though not all of them. The sample holds 80,000 to 95,000 clones, just over 90% seen once. Sequenced here: peripheral blood, sampled 28 days after the second AZD1222 dose. The source is an adult who received the AZD1222 COVID-19 vaccine. Each CDR3 is given with its conserved first and last residue. Each record gives: V gene, J gene, clone size, D gene, CDR3 DNA, CDR3 protein. D genes are given only for firm matches. The size of a clone is reported for some rows only, either as once, few or many, or as a class for expanded clones.

V: TRBV5-1
J: TRBJ1-1
size: -
D: -
DNA: TGCGCCAGCAGCTTTGTCCTCAACACTGAAGCTTTCTTT
CDR3: CASSFVLNTEAFF

V: TRBV2
J: TRBJ2-3
size: once
D: TRBD2
DNA: TGTGCCAGCAGTGCCGGGACTAGCGGGGTTGATACGCAGTATTTT
CDR3: CASSAGTSGVDTQYF

V: TRBV5-5
J: TRBJ2-3
size: once
D: TRBD1
DNA: TGTGCCAGCAGCAATATACTTGGACAGGGGCGCACAGATACGCAGTATTTT
CDR3: CASSNILGQGRTDTQYF

V: TRBV15
J: TRBJ2-7
size: few
D: -
DNA: TGTGCCACCAGCAGAGATCGCCGCAGCTCCTACGAGCAGTACTTC
CDR3: CATSRDRRSSYEQYF

V: TRBV10-3
J: TRBJ1-5
size: -
D: TRBD1
DNA: TGTGCCATCAGGGCTGACAGGGACGGCAATCAGCCCCAGCATTTT
CDR3: CAIRADRDGNQPQHF

V: TRBV6-5
J: TRBJ1-5
size: -
D: -
DNA: TGTGCCAGCAGTCCCGACAGAAGTCAGCCCCAGCATTTT
CDR3: CASSPDRSQPQHF

V: TRBV5-6
J: TRBJ1-1
size: -
D: -
DNA: TGTGCCAGCAGATTATTTCAGGGATTCGGAAACACTGAAGCTTTCTTT
CDR3: CASRLFQGFGNTEAFF

V: TRBV24-1
J: TRBJ1-2
size: -
D: -
DNA: TGTGCCACCAGTGATTTGATAGGGGTTGGCTACACCTTC
CDR3: CATSDLIGVGYTF

V: TRBV18
J: TRBJ1-1
size: -
D: -
DNA: TGTGCCAGCTCCTACAGGATAACTGAAGCTTTCTTT
CDR3: CASSYRITEAFF

V: TRBV28
J: TRBJ1-2
size: -
D: -
DNA: TGTGCCAGCAGTTTGGAGGCCGAAAACTATGGCTACACCTTC
CDR3: CASSLEAENYGYTF

V: TRBV11-1
J: TRBJ2-7
size: -
D: -
DNA: TGTGCCAGCAGCTTTGGGGGACCGGGCCTCAAATACGAGCAGTACTTC
CDR3: CASSFGGPGLKYEQYF

V: TRBV4-1
J: TRBJ1-2
size: -
D: -
DNA: TGCGCCAGCAGCCAAGATGTGGGGAGGATCGGCTATGGCTACACCTTC
CDR3: CASSQDVGRIGYGYTF

V: TRBV2
J: TRBJ1-6
size: -
D: TRBD1
DNA: TGTGCCAGCAGTGGTAGCAGGGGGAGTTCACCCCTCCACTTT
CDR3: CASSGSRGSSPLHF

V: TRBV19
J: TRBJ1-2
size: -
D: -
DNA: TGTGCCAGCCTAGGAGACTATGGCTACACCTTC
CDR3: CASLGDYGYTF

V: TRBV3-1/TRBV3-2
J: TRBJ1-2
size: -
D: -
DNA: TGTGCCAGCAGCCAAGTTCCGGGCGGGTTTGTTGGCTACACCTTC
CDR3: CASSQVPGGFVGYTF

V: TRBV7-9
J: TRBJ2-5
size: -
D: TRBD1
DNA: TGTGCCAGCAGCCCCCCGGACAGGGAGCAAGAGACCCAGTACTTC
CDR3: CASSPPDREQETQYF

V: TRBV5-1
J: TRBJ2-2
size: -
D: -
DNA: TGCGCCAGCACGGAGGGAGGACCCGGGGAGCTGTTTTTT
CDR3: CASTEGGPGELFF

V: TRBV5-5
J: TRBJ1-5
size: -
D: -
DNA: TGTGCCAGCAGCTTTCAGGGCTTACAGCCCCAGCATTTT
CDR3: CASSFQGLQPQHF

V: TRBV30
J: TRBJ1-2
size: -
D: -
DNA: TGTGCCTGGAGTGTTGGGTGGGGAAATGGGGGCTATGGCTACACCTTC
CDR3: CAWSVGWGNGGYGYTF

V: TRBV28
J: TRBJ2-6
size: -
D: -
DNA: TGTGCCAGCAGTTTACCCGCCACCGTCCTGACTTTC
CDR3: CASSLPATVLTF

V: TRBV9
J: TRBJ2-2
size: -
D: TRBD2
DNA: TGTGCCAGCAGCGTAGTCGGGGGGTGGCCCGGGGAGCTGTTTTTT
CDR3: CASSVVGGWPGELFF

V: TRBV3-1/TRBV3-2
J: TRBJ1-4
size: -
D: -
DNA: TGTGCCAGCAGAACCAGGGGTTCCCATGAAAAACTGTTTTTT
CDR3: CASRTRGSHEKLFF

V: TRBV4-3
J: TRBJ1-2
size: once
D: -
DNA: TGCGCCAGCAGCCAAGCCCGGGTCCTACAGGGTTGGCATGGCTACACCTTC
CDR3: CASSQARVLQGWHGYTF

V: TRBV4-1
J: TRBJ2-1
size: -
D: TRBD2
DNA: TGCGCCAGCAGCCAAGGATGGACTAGCGGGGGCCCAATCGGAAATGAGCAGTTCTTC
CDR3: CASSQGWTSGGPIGNEQFF

V: TRBV29-1
J: TRBJ2-3
size: once
D: TRBD1
DNA: TGCAGCGTATCAGGGGGTAGCACAGATACGCAGTATTTT
CDR3: CSVSGGSTDTQYF

V: TRBV19
J: TRBJ2-3
size: few
D: TRBD2
DNA: TGTGCCAGTAGTACCTCTAGCGGGGGGGCCTTCCTTACAGATACGCAGTATTTT
CDR3: CASSTSSGGAFLTDTQYF

V: TRBV27
J: TRBJ2-5
size: -
D: -
DNA: TGTGCCAGCAGTTTATGGGGCCTGCAAGAGACCCAGTACTTC
CDR3: CASSLWGLQETQYF

V: TRBV6-5
J: TRBJ2-7
size: -
D: TRBD1
DNA: TGTGCCAGCAGTTACTCGATAACAGGGGCGAAGTACGAGCAGTACTTC
CDR3: CASSYSITGAKYEQYF

V: TRBV27
J: TRBJ1-5
size: -
D: -
DNA: TGTGCCAGCAGTTTATGGGGGGGCGATCAGCCCCAGCATTTT
CDR3: CASSLWGGDQPQHF

V: TRBV6-5
J: TRBJ1-1
size: -
D: -
DNA: TGTGCCAGCAGGAGGGCGGAAGGCGTGGGCACTGAAGCTTTCTTT
CDR3: CASRRAEGVGTEAFF

V: TRBV18
J: TRBJ2-5
size: -
D: TRBD1
DNA: TGTGCCAGCTCACCGAACCCTGGGCAGGGGGAAGAGACCCAGTACTTC
CDR3: CASSPNPGQGEETQYF

V: TRBV7-9
J: TRBJ2-7
size: -
D: -
DNA: TGTGCCAGCAGCTTAGGGGCAGGAGGCCCCTACGAGCAGTACTTC
CDR3: CASSLGAGGPYEQYF

V: TRBV7-9
J: TRBJ1-2
size: -
D: TRBD1
DNA: TGTGCCAGCAGCTCAACCTCGGACAGGGGAGGCTACACCTTC
CDR3: CASSSTSDRGGYTF

V: TRBV18
J: TRBJ2-5
size: -
D: -
DNA: TGTGCCAGCTCACCACCGCAAAGGGAACTGCCCCAACAGACCCAGTACTTC
CDR3: CASSPPQRELPQQTQYF

V: TRBV2
J: TRBJ2-1
size: -
D: -
DNA: TGTGCCAGCAGTGAATCCTTGGCCATTCCTCGAAGGCCAAGGGATGAGCAGTTCTTC
CDR3: CASSESLAIPRRPRDEQFF

V: TRBV21-1
J: TRBJ2-5
size: -
D: -
DNA: TGTGCCAGCAGCGCCCCCGTTGAGGGACAGGTCGGGGAGACCCAGTACTTC
CDR3: CASSAPVEGQVGETQYF

V: TRBV4-1
J: TRBJ1-6
size: -
D: TRBD1
DNA: TGCGCCAGCAGCCAACAACCGGGACAGGGGAATTCACCCCTCCACTTT
CDR3: CASSQQPGQGNSPLHF

V: TRBV6-5
J: TRBJ2-3
size: -
D: -
DNA: TGTGCCAGCATGCTGACAGGACGGACAGATACGCAGTATTTT
CDR3: CASMLTGRTDTQYF

V: TRBV6-5
J: TRBJ1-6
size: -
D: TRBD1
DNA: TGTGCCAGCCTGGGACAGGGTAATTCACCCCTCCACTTT
CDR3: CASLGQGNSPLHF

V: TRBV5-1
J: TRBJ1-4
size: few
D: -
DNA: TGCGCCAGCAAAAACGGGGCAACTAATGAAAAACTGTTTTTT
CDR3: CASKNGATNEKLFF

V: TRBV30
J: TRBJ1-3
size: -
D: -
DNA: TGTGCCTGGAGTGATGGTCACTCTGGAAACACCATATATTTT
CDR3: CAWSDGHSGNTIYF

V: TRBV6-2/TRBV6-3
J: TRBJ2-7
size: -
D: -
DNA: TGTGCCAGCAGTTACGGGCAGGGGTCCTACGAGCAGTACTTC
CDR3: CASSYGQGSYEQYF

V: TRBV4-1
J: TRBJ2-3
size: -
D: TRBD2
DNA: TGCGCCAGCAGCCAACCGGGACTAGCGGGGGGAAGTAGCACAGATACGCAGTATTTT
CDR3: CASSQPGLAGGSSTDTQYF

V: TRBV5-5
J: TRBJ2-3
size: few
D: -
DNA: TGTGCCAGCAGGGAGGGGACTCTAGTTCGCCCAGATACGCAGTATTTT
CDR3: CASREGTLVRPDTQYF

V: TRBV29-1
J: TRBJ2-1
size: -
D: -
DNA: TGCAGCGTTGAAGATCAGAGAGGGGGTTCCTACAATGAGCAGTTCTTC
CDR3: CSVEDQRGGSYNEQFF

V: TRBV18
J: TRBJ1-1
size: -
D: -
DNA: TGTGCCAGCTCACCGGAGACAATCGAAGCTTTCTTT
CDR3: CASSPETIEAFF

V: TRBV30
J: TRBJ1-1
size: -
D: -
DNA: TGTGCCTGGAGTGTGCGGATGGAAGCTTTCTTT
CDR3: CAWSVRMEAFF

V: TRBV5-6
J: TRBJ2-7
size: -
D: -
DNA: TGTGCCAGCAGCCCTATTATCGGGCCCTCGGGAGAGCAGTACTTC
CDR3: CASSPIIGPSGEQYF

V: TRBV11-2
J: TRBJ2-7
size: -
D: TRBD1
DNA: TGTGCCAGCAGCTTGGACAGGGGGCAGATCTACGAGCAGTACTTC
CDR3: CASSLDRGQIYEQYF

V: TRBV6-5
J: TRBJ2-1
size: -
D: TRBD2
DNA: TGTGCCAGCGGGGGACTAGCGGGGGGCGATGAGCAGTTCTTC
CDR3: CASGGLAGGDEQFF

V: TRBV6-5
J: TRBJ1-4
size: -
D: TRBD1
DNA: TGTGCCAGCAGTTCCCTGGACAGGGTGGGAGAAAAACTGTTTTTT
CDR3: CASSSLDRVGEKLFF

V: TRBV5-4
J: TRBJ2-3
size: -
D: -
DNA: TGTGCCAGCAGCTTGAAATGGGGAAGTGGAGATACGCAGTATTTT
CDR3: CASSLKWGSGDTQYF

V: TRBV18
J: TRBJ1-1
size: -
D: TRBD1
DNA: TGTGCCAGCTCAGGGGACAGGGACACTGAAGCTTTCTTT
CDR3: CASSGDRDTEAFF

V: TRBV28
J: TRBJ1-5
size: once
D: -
DNA: TGTGCCAGCAGTTTAAACGGCAGGGCCAATCAGCCCCAGCATTTT
CDR3: CASSLNGRANQPQHF